This paragraph reports one T cell receptor beta chain. One junction end does not reproduce the germline sequence, and a read error may be involved. These data originate in a study of blood T cells in healthy people across ages. The second PCR ran about 6 to 12 cycles with a sample-barcoded 5' primer and J-beta primers. TCRdb recomputed calls from the 5' RACE reads with MiXCR, one row per CDR3 protein. The sample contains about 1.5 million distinct CDR3 sequences, approximately 43% of which appear only once. This receptor was taken from a woman aged 18-30 years in good health. The sequencing input was blood.

The CDR3 loop is CASSLAHGESEQFF. For the CDR3, the DNA is TGTGCTAGCAGCTTAGCGCACGGGGAGAGTGAGCAGTTCTTC. The chain has TRBV7-7 and TRBJ2-1, with a tentative D call TRBD2 (5 bases). The CDR3 spans 14 residues. CDR1 and CDR2 (germline): SSHAT, FNYEAQ (reference sequence).